This T cell receptor (beta chain) was obtained from a study of OX40 agonist ivuxolimab in advanced cancers. TCRdb's table, derived via immunoSEQ multiplex PCR, lists solely in-frame clones and lacks some. The sample yields roughly 70,000 clones, 89% seen once. The CDR3 contains 16 residues. V was trimmed by 3 bases and J by 0 bases, leaving 12 bases between them. Germline V gene data show CDR1 as MNHNS and CDR2 as SASEGT. Material: CD4+ or CD8+ T cells sorted from blood, obtained in a trial of the OX40 agonist ivuxolimab. The rearrangement uses TRBV6-1 and TRBJ2-1, with D maybe TRBD2 (6 bases). The source is an adult with an advanced solid tumor such as melanoma, head and neck, liver or kidney cancer. CDR3 coding DNA: TGTGCCAGCAGTGAGAGTGTCGGGGGCTCCTACAATGAGCAGTTCTTC. Translating gives CASSESVGGSYNEQFF.